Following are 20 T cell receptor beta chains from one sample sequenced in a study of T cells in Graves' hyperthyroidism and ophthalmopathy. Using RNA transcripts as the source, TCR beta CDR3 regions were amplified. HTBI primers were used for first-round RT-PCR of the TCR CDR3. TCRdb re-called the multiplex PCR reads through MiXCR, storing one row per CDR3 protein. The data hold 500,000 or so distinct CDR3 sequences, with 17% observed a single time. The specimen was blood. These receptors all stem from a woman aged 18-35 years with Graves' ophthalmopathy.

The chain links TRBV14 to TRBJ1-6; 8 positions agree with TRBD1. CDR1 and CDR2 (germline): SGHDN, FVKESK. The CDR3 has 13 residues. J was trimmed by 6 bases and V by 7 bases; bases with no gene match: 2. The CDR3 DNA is TGTGCCAGCAACCAGGGGGCTAATTCACCCCTCCACTTT. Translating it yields CASNQGANSPLHF.

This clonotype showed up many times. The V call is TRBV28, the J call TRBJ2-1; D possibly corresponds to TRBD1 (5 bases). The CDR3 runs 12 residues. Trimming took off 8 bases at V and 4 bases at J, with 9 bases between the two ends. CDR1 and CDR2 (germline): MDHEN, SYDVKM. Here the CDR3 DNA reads TGTGCCAGCTCGGACACTTACAATGAGCAGTTCTTC. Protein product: CASSDTYNEQFF.

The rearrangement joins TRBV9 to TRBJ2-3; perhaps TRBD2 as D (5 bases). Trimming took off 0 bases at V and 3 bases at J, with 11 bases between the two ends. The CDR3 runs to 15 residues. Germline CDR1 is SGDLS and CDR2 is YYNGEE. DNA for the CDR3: TGTGCCAGCAGCGTAGGACGGGAAGAGACAGATACGCAGTATTTT. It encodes CASSVGREETDTQYF.

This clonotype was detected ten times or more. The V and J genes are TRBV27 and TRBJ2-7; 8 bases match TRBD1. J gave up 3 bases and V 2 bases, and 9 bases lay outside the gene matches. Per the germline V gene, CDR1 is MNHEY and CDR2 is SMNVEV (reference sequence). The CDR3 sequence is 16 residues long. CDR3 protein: CASSLTRTGTFYEQYF. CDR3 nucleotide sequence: TGTGCCAGCAGTTTAACCCGGACAGGGACTTTCTACGAGCAGTACTTC.

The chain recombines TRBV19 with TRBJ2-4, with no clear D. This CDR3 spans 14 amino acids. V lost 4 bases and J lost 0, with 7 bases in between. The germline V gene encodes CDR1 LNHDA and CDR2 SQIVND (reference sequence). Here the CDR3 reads CASSTDIAKNIQYF. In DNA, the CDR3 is TGTGCCAGTAGTACAGACATAGCCAAAAACATTCAGTACTTC.

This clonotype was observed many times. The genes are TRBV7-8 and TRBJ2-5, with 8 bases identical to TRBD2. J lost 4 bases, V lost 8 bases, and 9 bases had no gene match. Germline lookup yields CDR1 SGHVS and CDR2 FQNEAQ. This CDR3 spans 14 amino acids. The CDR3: CASGSPGGAETQYF. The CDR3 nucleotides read TGTGCCAGCGGGTCCCCGGGGGGGGCAGAGACCCAGTACTTC.

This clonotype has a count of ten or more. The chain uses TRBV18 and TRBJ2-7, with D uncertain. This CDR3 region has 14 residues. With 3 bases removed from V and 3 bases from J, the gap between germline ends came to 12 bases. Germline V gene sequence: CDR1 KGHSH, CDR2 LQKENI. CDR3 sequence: CASSPQDGFYEQYF. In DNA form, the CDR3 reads TGTGCCAGCTCACCGCAGGACGGCTTCTACGAGCAGTACTTC.

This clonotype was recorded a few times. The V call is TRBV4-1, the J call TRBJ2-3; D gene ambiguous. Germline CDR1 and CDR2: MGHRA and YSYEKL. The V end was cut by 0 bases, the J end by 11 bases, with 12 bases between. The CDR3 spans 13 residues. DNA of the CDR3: TGCGCCAGCAGCCAAGATTCTCCAGTAGGGCAGTATTTT. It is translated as CASSQDSPVGQYF.

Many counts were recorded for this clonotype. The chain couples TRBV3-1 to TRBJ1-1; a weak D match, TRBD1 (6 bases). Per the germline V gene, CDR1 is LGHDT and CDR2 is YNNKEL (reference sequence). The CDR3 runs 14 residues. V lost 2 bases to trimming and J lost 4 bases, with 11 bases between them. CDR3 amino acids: CASSQTGSGTEAFF. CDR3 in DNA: TGTGCCAGCAGCCAAACAGGGTCGGGCACTGAAGCTTTCTTT.

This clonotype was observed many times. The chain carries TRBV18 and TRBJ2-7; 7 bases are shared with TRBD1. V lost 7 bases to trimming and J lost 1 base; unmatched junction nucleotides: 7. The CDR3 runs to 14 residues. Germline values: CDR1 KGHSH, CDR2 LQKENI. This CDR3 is CASLGDRGSYEQYF. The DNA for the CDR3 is TGTGCCAGCTTGGGGGACAGAGGATCCTACGAGCAGTACTTC.

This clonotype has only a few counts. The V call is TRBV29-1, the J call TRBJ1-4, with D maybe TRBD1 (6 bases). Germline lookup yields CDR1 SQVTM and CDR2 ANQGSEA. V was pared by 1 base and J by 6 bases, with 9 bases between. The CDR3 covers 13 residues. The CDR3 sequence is CSVEGTDHEKLFF. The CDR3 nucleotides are TGCAGCGTTGAAGGGACAGACCATGAAAAACTGTTTTTT.

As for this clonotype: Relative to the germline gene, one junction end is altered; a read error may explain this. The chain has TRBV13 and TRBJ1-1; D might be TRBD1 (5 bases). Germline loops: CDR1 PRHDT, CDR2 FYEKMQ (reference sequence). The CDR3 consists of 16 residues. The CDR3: CASSPLKGTEGTDAFF. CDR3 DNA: TGTGCCAGCAGCCCATTAAAGGGAACCGAGGGGACTGACGCTTTCTTT.

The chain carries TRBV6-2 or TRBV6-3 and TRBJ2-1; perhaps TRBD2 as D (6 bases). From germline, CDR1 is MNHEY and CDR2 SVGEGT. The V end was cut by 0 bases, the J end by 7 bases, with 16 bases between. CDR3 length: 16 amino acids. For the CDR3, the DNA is TGTGCCAGCAGTTACTCGGGGGGTCCTTCGGGGAATGAGCAGTTCTTC. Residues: CASSYSGGPSGNEQFF.

This CDR3 is CASSPGQGEREQYF. The CDR3 DNA follows: TGTGCCAGCAGCCCGGGACAGGGGGAACGCGAGCAGTACTTC. V and J are TRBV13 and TRBJ2-7; 11 bases are shared with TRBD1. In germline, CDR1 is PRHDT, CDR2 FYEKMQ (reference sequence). The CDR3 spans 14 residues. With V trimmed by 5 bases and J by 6 bases, 6 bases remained unmatched.

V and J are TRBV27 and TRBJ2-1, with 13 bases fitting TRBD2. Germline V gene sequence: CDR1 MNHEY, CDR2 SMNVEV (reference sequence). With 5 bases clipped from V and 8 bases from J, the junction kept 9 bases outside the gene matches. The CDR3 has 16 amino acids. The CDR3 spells CASSLLTSGGPDEQFF. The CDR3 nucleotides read TGTGCCAGCAGTCTATTGACTAGCGGGGGGCCGGATGAGCAGTTCTTC.

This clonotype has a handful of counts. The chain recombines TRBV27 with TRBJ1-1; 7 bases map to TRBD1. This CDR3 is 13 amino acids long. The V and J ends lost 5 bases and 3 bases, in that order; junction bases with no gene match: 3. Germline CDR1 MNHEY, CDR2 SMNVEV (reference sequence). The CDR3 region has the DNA TGTGCCAGCAGTACGACAGGGTACACTGAAGCTTTCTTT. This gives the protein CASSTTGYTEAFF.

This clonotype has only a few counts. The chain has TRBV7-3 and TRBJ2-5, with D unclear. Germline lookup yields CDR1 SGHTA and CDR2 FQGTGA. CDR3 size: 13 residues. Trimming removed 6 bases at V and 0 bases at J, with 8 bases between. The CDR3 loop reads CASSARDQETQYF. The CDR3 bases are TGTGCCAGCAGTGCTAGGGACCAAGAGACCCAGTACTTC.

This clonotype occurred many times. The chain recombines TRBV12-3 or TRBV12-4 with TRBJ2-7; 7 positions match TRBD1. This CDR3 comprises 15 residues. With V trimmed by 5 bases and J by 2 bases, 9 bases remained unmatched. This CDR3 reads CASSPQGQGAYEQYF. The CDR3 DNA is TGTGCCAGCAGTCCACAGGGGCAGGGCGCCTACGAGCAGTACTTC.

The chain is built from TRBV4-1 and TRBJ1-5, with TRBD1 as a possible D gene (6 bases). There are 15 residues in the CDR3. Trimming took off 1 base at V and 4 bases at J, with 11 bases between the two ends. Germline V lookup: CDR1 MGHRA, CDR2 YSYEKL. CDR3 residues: CASSQVRTENQPQHF. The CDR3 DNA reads TGCGCCAGCAGCCAAGTTCGGACAGAGAATCAGCCCCAGCATTTT.

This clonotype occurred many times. The CDR3 bases are TGTGCCAGCTCACCAATGATCATCGATGAGCAGTTCTTC. Its translation: CASSPMIIDEQFF. J is TRBJ2-1 and V is TRBV18, with unresolved D. V was pared by 2 bases and J by 8 bases, with 10 bases between. Germline CDR1 reads KGHSH; CDR2 reads LQKENI. The CDR3 runs to 13 residues. The full variable domain, rest sourced from reference TRBV18 and TRBJ2-1, is NAGVMQNPRHLVRRRGQEARLRCSPMKGHSHVYWYRQLPEEGLKFMVYLQKENIIDESGMPKERFSAEFPKEGPSILRIQQVVRGDSAAYFCASSPMIIDEQFFGPGTRLTVL.